The 30 T cell receptor beta chains presented below share a single source sample, sequenced in a study of PD-1 blockade in classical Hodgkin lymphoma. Assay: immunoSEQ multiplex PCR; the TCRdb copy retains only in-frame clones and omits some. This table has approximately 99,000 clones, nearly 90% appearing once. The patients all showed relapse after autologous stem cell transplantation, while their brentuximab vedotin exposure varied. This specimen consisted of peripheral blood mononuclear cells (PBMCs), obtained before the second cycle of nivolumab. These receptor sequences come from a human donor with classical Hodgkin lymphoma.

J is TRBJ2-1 and V is TRBV4-2; D is undetermined. Trimming left V 1 base short and J 0 bases short, with 10 bases between. The CDR3 consists of 16 residues. From germline, CDR1 is LGHNA and CDR2 YNFKEQ. CDR3 region: CASSQVGLPSYNEQFF. The CDR3, as DNA: TGTGCCAGCAGCCAAGTTGGGCTTCCCTCCTACAATGAGCAGTTCTTC.

This chain connects TRBV7-9 to TRBJ2-7, with 14 positions matching TRBD2. Germline V gene data show CDR1 as SEHNR and CDR2 as FQNEAQ (reference sequence). The CDR3 spans 17 residues. V dropped 5 bases and J dropped 6; count of bases not matched to a gene: 12. The chain's CDR3 is CASSLLGLAGEGLEQYF. The CDR3 DNA reads TGTGCCAGCAGCCTTCTGGGACTAGCGGGAGAGGGACTCGAGCAGTACTTC.

The chain carries TRBV29-1 and TRBJ1-1, with 7 bases that match TRBD1. Germline V gene lookup returns CDR1 SQVTM and CDR2 ANQGSEA. J lost 0 bases, V lost 5 bases, and 18 bases had no gene match. The CDR3 extends over 18 amino acids. The CDR3 region is CSVTGTDDVPFMNTEAFF. CDR3 coding DNA: TGCAGCGTTACCGGGACAGATGACGTACCATTCATGAACACTGAAGCTTTCTTT.

As DNA, the CDR3 is TGTGCCTGGACTTCTTTGGGGAAGCAAGAGACCCAGTACTTC. It codes for CAWTSLGKQETQYF. This chain links TRBV30 with TRBJ2-5; no clear D. This CDR3 spans 14 amino acids. Germline CDR1 and CDR2: GTSNPN and SVGIG (reference sequence). V shed 4 bases and J shed 2 bases, with 14 bases lying between them. Looking up the rest from reference TRBV30 and TRBJ2-5 gives the full variable domain: SQTIHQWPATLVQPVGSPLSLECTVEGTSNPNLYWYRQAAGRGLQLLFYSVGIGQISSEVPQNLSASRPQDRQFILSSKKLLLSDSGFYLCAWTSLGKQETQYFGPGTRLLVL.

Only a few counts were recorded for this clone. The chain couples TRBV5-4 to TRBJ2-7, with D possibly matching TRBD1 (7 bases). V was clipped by 1 base and J by 6 bases, with 14 bases between them. CDR3 size: 14 residues. Germline V gene lookup returns CDR1 SGHNT and CDR2 YYREEE (reference sequence). This CDR3 reads CASSLQGGFGEQYF. In DNA form, the CDR3 reads TGTGCCAGCAGCTTGCAGGGGGGATTCGGCGAGCAGTACTTC.

The J gene is TRBJ1-5, the V gene TRBV29-1; no reliable D call. The CDR3 contains 14 residues. Germline CDR1 is SQVTM and CDR2 is ANQGSEA. V lost 4 bases and J 1 base, leaving 11 bases between the germline ends. DNA for the CDR3: TGCAGCGTTGCGGACGGAACCAGCAATCAGCCCCAGCATTTT. It yields the protein CSVADGTSNQPQHF. Based on the CDR3 plus reference TRBV29-1 and TRBJ1-5, the full variable domain is SAVISQKPSRDICQRGTSLTIQCQVDSQVTMMFWYRQQPGQSLTLIATANQGSEATYESGFVIDKFPISRPNLTFSTLTVSNMSPEDSSIYLCSVADGTSNQPQHFGDGTRLSIL.

The chain links TRBV19 to TRBJ1-3; D is unresolved. Looked up from germline, CDR1 is LNHDA and CDR2 is SQIVND (reference sequence). Trimming pared 5 bases from V and 0 bases from J, leaving 14 bases between. The CDR3 covers 16 residues. The CDR3 here is CASSPGRRSSGNTIYF. DNA of the CDR3: TGTGCCAGTAGTCCCGGACGGAGAAGCTCTGGAAACACCATATATTTT.

The chain uses TRBV5-6 and TRBJ2-1, with a possible D match to TRBD1 (6 bases). This CDR3 has 15 amino acids. V was clipped by 4 bases and J by 2 bases, with 13 bases between them. The V gene's germline CDR1 is SGHDT and CDR2 YYEEEE. The CDR3 is CASSITRGTYNEQFF. The CDR3 DNA follows: TGTGCCAGCAGCATTACAAGGGGGACCTACAATGAGCAGTTCTTC. Together with reference TRBV5-6 and TRBJ2-1, the CDR3 gives the full variable domain: DAGVTQSPTHLIKTRGQQVTLRCSPKSGHDTVSWYQQALGQGPQFIFQYYEEEERQRGNFPDRFSGHQFPNYSSELNVNALLLGDSALYLCASSITRGTYNEQFFGPGTRLTVL.

This clone was seen more than once but under ten times. The chain couples TRBV13 to TRBJ2-7, with TRBD1 as a possible D gene (6 bases). This CDR3 spans 16 amino acids. V was shortened by 4 bases and J by 5 bases, with 21 bases between the two germline ends. CDR1 PRHDT and CDR2 FYEKMQ come from the germline V gene (reference sequence). The CDR3, as DNA: TGTGCCAGCAGCTCGACCCCTACAGGGATAGTAAACGAGCAGTACTTC. Translating it yields CASSSTPTGIVNEQYF.

The gene calls are TRBV29-1 and TRBJ1-1; TRBD1 might be the D (6 bases). Trimming took 5 bases from V and 1 from J, leaving 11 bases between them. Germline V CDR1 and CDR2: SQVTM, ANQGSEA. The CDR3 contains 13 residues. The CDR3 nucleotides read TGCAGCGTTTCGTCGGACAGGAACACTGAAGCTTTCTTT. As protein: CSVSSDRNTEAFF.

This clone was found once. The rearrangement joins TRBV28 to TRBJ2-5, with D hard to call. Germline V gives CDR1 MDHEN, CDR2 SYDVKM. V lost 6 bases and J 5 bases, leaving 10 bases between the germline ends. The CDR3 extends over 12 amino acids. The CDR3 sequence: CASRYDGETQYF. As DNA, the CDR3 is TGTGCCAGCAGATACGACGGGGAGACCCAGTACTTC.

This clone was seen only a few times. This sequence joins TRBV7-6 and TRBJ1-2; 9 bases line up with TRBD1. J was trimmed by 5 bases and V by 1 base; bases with no gene match: 2. Germline loops: CDR1 SGHVS, CDR2 FNYEAQ. CDR3 size: 14 residues. The DNA of the CDR3 is TGTGCCAGCAGCTTAGGGACAGGGGATTATGGCTACACCTTC. This encodes CASSLGTGDYGYTF.

The chain joins TRBV10-3 to TRBJ2-1; 8 positions agree with TRBD2. Germline assignment: CDR1 ENHRY and CDR2 SYGVKD. The CDR3 sequence is 19 residues long. The V and J ends lost 0 bases and 5 bases, in that order; junction bases with no gene match: 15. This chain's CDR3 is CAISESWVMPGGNDNEQFF. The CDR3 DNA reads TGTGCCATCAGTGAGTCGTGGGTTATGCCGGGAGGGAACGACAATGAGCAGTTCTTC.

This CDR3 is CASSALGDPGRTEAFF. CDR3 coding DNA: TGTGCCAGTAGTGCGTTGGGAGACCCCGGCCGCACTGAAGCTTTCTTT. This chain links TRBV19 with TRBJ1-1; D remains ambiguous. The CDR3 is 16 amino acids. V was clipped by 5 bases and J by 4 bases, with 20 bases between them. CDR1 LNHDA and CDR2 SQIVND come from the germline V gene (reference sequence).

V and J are TRBV6-4 and TRBJ1-1, with a weak D call TRBD1 (5 bases). This CDR3 region has 13 residues. In germline, CDR1 is MRHNA, CDR2 SNTAGT. V was clipped by 4 bases and J by 4 bases, with 10 bases between them. This CDR3 is CASSVQGGTEAFF. In nucleotides, the CDR3 is TGTGCCAGCAGTGTCCAGGGAGGCACTGAAGCTTTCTTT.

This chain joins TRBV28 and TRBJ1-5, with D uncertain. V shed 3 bases and J shed 6 bases, with 6 bases lying between them. This CDR3 has 12 amino acids. Germline loops: CDR1 MDHEN, CDR2 SYDVKM. The chain's CDR3 is CASSFRTQPQHF. The DNA for the CDR3 is TGTGCCAGCAGTTTCCGAACTCAGCCCCAGCATTTT.

The chain recombines TRBV5-4 with TRBJ2-3, with TRBD2 matching 12 bases. The trim removed 4 bases at V and 6 bases at J, leaving 9 bases unmatched. Looked up from germline, CDR1 is SGHNT and CDR2 is YYREEE (reference sequence). This CDR3 region has 16 residues. The CDR3 reads CASSHPTSGSTDTQYF. The CDR3 coding sequence is TGTGCCAGCAGCCACCCGACTAGCGGGAGTACTGATACGCAGTATTTT. Variable domain in full (rest from reference TRBV5-4 and TRBJ2-3): ETGVTQSPTHLIKTRGQQVTLRCSSQSGHNTVSWYQQALGQGPQFIFQYYREEENGRGNFPPRFSGLQFPNYSSELNVNALELDDSALYLCASSHPTSGSTDTQYFGPGTRLTVL.

The rearrangement uses TRBV19 and TRBJ1-5; unclear D gene. Per germline, CDR1 LNHDA and CDR2 SQIVND (reference sequence). Trimming stripped 7 bases from V and 1 base from J, with 8 bases between. This CDR3 contains 13 residues. This CDR3 reads CASTWSSNQPQHF. CDR3 DNA: TGTGCCAGTACCTGGAGCAGCAATCAGCCCCAGCATTTT.

The chain recombines TRBV29-1 with TRBJ1-1; 7 nucleotides agree with TRBD1. With V trimmed by 2 bases and J by 0 bases, 6 bases remained unmatched. CDR1 SQVTM and CDR2 ANQGSEA come from the germline V gene. The CDR3 totals 15 residues. CDR3 amino acids: CSVEPGQKMNTEAFF. In DNA form, the CDR3 reads TGCAGCGTTGAACCGGGACAGAAGATGAACACTGAAGCTTTCTTT.

The chain combines TRBV5-4 with TRBJ2-3, with TRBD2 matching over 7 bases. Germline lookup yields CDR1 SGHNT and CDR2 YYREEE (reference sequence). The V segment lost 0 bases and the J segment 5 bases; nucleotides outside the gene matches: 6. CDR3 length equals 15 residues. The CDR3 nucleotides read TGTGCCAGCAGCTTGGATGCGGGAGAGATAGATACGCAGTATTTT. Its translation is CASSLDAGEIDTQYF.

As concerns this clone: One junction end does not reproduce the germline sequence, and a read error may be involved. The chain is built from TRBV18 and TRBJ2-5, with 8 bases fitting TRBD2. CDR1 and CDR2 from the germline V gene are KGHSH and LQKENI. The CDR3 consists of 15 residues. CDR3 sequence reads: CASSPPVTSGTPENF. In DNA form, the CDR3 reads TGTGCCAGCTCACCACCAGTTACTAGCGGAACACCCGAGAACTTC.

This chain joins TRBV6-1 and TRBJ1-5; maybe TRBD1 (6 bases). Germline CDR1 and CDR2: MNHNS and SASEGT. The CDR3 length is 15 residues. The V end was cut by 6 bases, the J end by 7 bases, with 19 bases between. CDR3 DNA sequence: TGTGCCAGCAGGGACTCAACAGGGCCGGGGCAGCCCCAGCATTTT. Translation: CASRDSTGPGQPQHF.

The gene calls are TRBV6-5 and TRBJ2-7; no definite D call. Trimming cost V 5 bases and J 7 bases, with 18 bases left between them. The V gene's germline CDR1 is MNHEY and CDR2 SVGAGI. This CDR3 has 14 residues. The CDR3 here is CASSPSPTATEQYF. For the CDR3, the DNA is TGTGCCAGCAGTCCCTCTCCGACTGCCACGGAGCAGTACTTC.

This clone showed up just once. The genes are TRBV18 and TRBJ2-5; a possible D gene is TRBD2 (6 bases). The J call may be mistaken, given a closer DNA end match to TRBJ2-7. Germline assignment: CDR1 KGHSH and CDR2 LQKENI. CDR3 length equals 14 residues. CDR3 nucleotide sequence: TGTGCCAGCTCACTCGGGACTGGACTCTACGAGCAGTACTTC. This translates into CASSLGTGLYEQYF.

The chain uses TRBV5-4 and TRBJ2-3, with unresolved D. Trimming took off 6 bases at V and 0 bases at J, with 11 bases between the two ends. Germline V lookup: CDR1 SGHNT, CDR2 YYREEE (reference sequence). The CDR3 sequence is 14 residues long. Here the CDR3 reads CASKEVTSTDTQYF. DNA of the CDR3: TGTGCCAGCAAAGAGGTGACGAGCACAGATACGCAGTATTTT.

CDR3 coding DNA: TGTGCCAGCAAAAGACAGCCTAATGAAAAACTGTTTTTT. It encodes CASKRQPNEKLFF. The chain has TRBV2 and TRBJ1-4; possible D gene TRBD1, 5 bases. This CDR3 comprises 13 residues. Germline lookup yields CDR1 SNHLY and CDR2 FYNNEI. Trimming left V 7 bases short and J 3 bases short, with 9 bases between.

The chain uses TRBV2 and TRBJ2-7; D is ambiguous. The germline gives CDR1 SNHLY, CDR2 FYNNEI. The CDR3 totals 11 residues. Trimming removed 3 bases from V and 6 bases from J, with 6 bases in between. CDR3 in amino acids: CASSEGLEQYF. For the CDR3, the DNA is TGTGCCAGCAGTGAGGGCCTCGAGCAGTACTTC. The full variable domain, its missing parts supplied by reference TRBV2 and TRBJ2-7, is EPEVTQTPSHQVTQMGQEVILRCVPISNHLYFYWYRQILGQKVEFLVSFYNNEISEKSEIFDDQFSVERPDGSNFTLKIRSTKLEDSAMYFCASSEGLEQYFGPGTRLTVT.

The genes are TRBV7-9 and TRBJ2-1, with D possibly TRBD2 on 7 matching bases. CDR1 and CDR2 (germline): SEHNR, FQNEAQ (reference sequence). Trimming removed 5 bases from V and 5 bases from J, with 22 bases in between. The CDR3 is 17 residues long. CDR3 residues: CASSLGGRGPINNEQFF. The CDR3 nucleotides are TGTGCCAGCAGCCTCGGGGGGCGGGGGCCGATAAACAATGAGCAGTTCTTC.

This clone was seen a few times. The V call is TRBV5-1, the J call TRBJ1-1; D gene uncertain. Trimming stripped 4 bases from V and 2 bases from J, with 6 bases between. Germline lookup yields CDR1 SGHRS and CDR2 YFSETQ. The CDR3 is 12 amino acids. The CDR3 region is CASSEGNTEAFF. DNA of the CDR3: TGCGCCAGCAGCGAGGGCAACACTGAAGCTTTCTTT.

The rearrangement links TRBV6-5 to TRBJ1-3, with a tentative D call TRBD1 (5 bases). The germline V gene has CDR1 MNHEY and CDR2 SVGAGI. This CDR3 spans 15 amino acids. V lost 9 bases and J 4 bases, leaving 19 bases between the germline ends. CDR3 residues: CASGNGAQAGNTIYF. Written as DNA, the CDR3 is TGTGCCAGTGGTAATGGGGCGCAAGCCGGAAACACCATATATTTT.